This entry is about one T cell receptor (beta chain). The antigen remains unidentified. The junction and the germline gene differ at one end; a read error may be behind it. This entry belongs to a study of graft-versus-host responses after intestinal transplantation. Study conclusions and caveats: Maximum circulating GvH clone levels tracked with early post-transplant HvG decreases. In recipient marrow, GvH clones were found, and some appeared first in ileum or blood.

The CDR3 is 14 residues long. The germline V gene encodes CDR1 LGHNA and CDR2 YSLEER. Assay used: immunoSEQ multiplex PCR; TCRdb lists only in-frame clones, some missing. The sample records roughly 93,000 clones, just under 95% being singletons. The TCR was taken from a human donor who was the organ donor for an intestinal transplant. The sample here was unstimulated CD8+ T cells sorted from spleen or lymph node cells, taken before transplant. J is TRBJ2-5 and V is TRBV4-3; 9 positions match TRBD2. This CDR3 is CASSQDSRGGGENF. CDR3 nucleotides: TGCGCCAGCAGCCAAGATAGTCGCGGGGGGGGTGAGAACTTC.